Listed below are T cell receptor beta chains from one sample, sequenced in a study of OX40 agonist ivuxolimab in advanced cancers. The method was immunoSEQ multiplex PCR; TCRdb's version includes in-frame clones alone and lacks a portion of them. The sample shows 25,000 to 35,000 clones, about three quarters of them seen only once. Sample: CD4+ or CD8+ T cells sorted from blood, taken in a trial of the OX40 agonist ivuxolimab. These TCRs come from an adult with an advanced solid tumor such as melanoma, head and neck, liver or kidney cancer. Both conserved end residues are part of each CDR3. The order of the fields is D gene, clone size, CDR3 length, V gene, J gene, CDR3 DNA, CDR3 protein. A D gene is named only where the DNA matches it firmly. Rows may omit the clone size; those that give it use once, few, many or a size class.

>-|once|14|TRBV9|TRBJ2-1
TGTGCCAGCAGCGTAGAAATAGGAAACAATGAGCAGTTCTTC
CASSVEIGNNEQFF
>-|-|12|TRBV14|TRBJ2-1
TGTGCCAGCAGCCTCTTTTGGGGGGAGCAGTTCTTC
CASSLFWGEQFF
>TRBD2|-|14|TRBV28|TRBJ2-5
TGTGCCAGCCAGCTGACGGGGGGCCAAGAGACCCAGTACTTC
CASQLTGGQETQYF
>TRBD1|-|14|TRBV14|TRBJ1-1
TGTGCCAGCAGCCAGGTAGGACAGGGAACCGAAGCTTTCTTT
CASSQVGQGTEAFF
>-|-|14|TRBV19|TRBJ2-6
TGTGCCAGTGCCCGGGGGACTGGGGCCAACGTCCTGACTTTC
CASARGTGANVLTF
>-|-|16|TRBV12-5|TRBJ2-1
TGTGCTAGTGGTTTGGTGTACCGCAGCTCCTACAATGAGCAGTTCTTC
CASGLVYRSSYNEQFF
>TRBD1|-|14|TRBV6-4|TRBJ2-1
TGTGCCAGCAGTGTTTCAGGGGGCCACAATGAGCAGTTCTTC
CASSVSGGHNEQFF
>-|-|14|TRBV12-5|TRBJ2-7
TGTGCTAGTGGTCCAGGGACGGGCTCCTACGAGCAGTACTTC
CASGPGTGSYEQYF
>TRBD2|-|20|TRBV7-3|TRBJ2-7
TGTGCCAGCACCAAATGGGGGGGGACGGAGACACGGGAGGAGGTAAACGAGCAGTACTTC
CASTKWGGTETREEVNEQYF
>-|-|14|TRBV7-9|TRBJ2-7
TGTGCCAGCAGCTTAGTGGGACAACCCTACGAGCAGTACTTC
CASSLVGQPYEQYF
>-|-|14|TRBV6-4|TRBJ2-2
TGTGCCAGCAGTCTTCTAGTAGACACCGGGGAGCTGTTTTTT
CASSLLVDTGELFF
>TRBD1|-|13|TRBV29-1|TRBJ2-2
TGCAGCGTCGACACAGGGGTTACCGGGGAGCTGTTTTTT
CSVDTGVTGELFF
>TRBD2|few|15|TRBV19|TRBJ2-1
TGTGCCAGTAGTTTAAGCGGGGGGGCTCCGGATGAGCAGTTCTTC
CASSLSGGAPDEQFF
>-|-|17|TRBV10-3|TRBJ2-3
TGTGCCATCAGTGGACAGACACAACTACAAAGCACAGATACGCAGTATTTT
CAISGQTQLQSTDTQYF
>-|-|18|TRBV11-3|TRBJ2-3
TGTGCCAGCAGCTTCTCCTCGGGCCACCCGAACAGCACAGATACGCAGTATTTT
CASSFSSGHPNSTDTQYF
>TRBD1|-|15|TRBV6-1|TRBJ1-1
TGTGCCAGCAGTGGACCGGGACAGGGGACCACTGAAGCTTTCTTT
CASSGPGQGTTEAFF
>-|-|14|TRBV5-1|TRBJ2-1
TGCGCCAGCAGCTTGGGTGGGACGTTAGCTGAGCAGTTCTTC
CASSLGGTLAEQFF
>-|-|15|TRBV6-5|TRBJ1-2
TGTGCCAGCAGTCCGACGTACAGAGCTCACTATGGCTACACCTTC
CASSPTYRAHYGYTF
>-|-|14|TRBV7-2|TRBJ2-5
TGTGCCAGCAGCTCCCCGAACTATAAGGAGACCCAGTACTTC
CASSSPNYKETQYF
>-|few|17|TRBV4-1|TRBJ2-6
TGCGCCAGCAGCCAACCTCCGGAGGGAACTGGGGCCAACGTCCTGACTTTC
CASSQPPEGTGANVLTF
>-|-|13|TRBV2|TRBJ2-5
TGTGCCGGAGGACGGGAACAGGTCGAGACCCAGTACTTC
CAGGREQVETQYF
>-|-|12|TRBV9|TRBJ2-3
TGTGCCAGCAGCGCTAGCACAGATACGCAGTATTTT
CASSASTDTQYF
>-|-|14|TRBV5-1|TRBJ2-7
TGCGCCAGCAGCTTGGGGGCGAACAGCTACGAGCAGTACTTC
CASSLGANSYEQYF
>TRBD1|-|13|TRBV5-6|TRBJ1-1
TGTGCCAGCAGCCGACAGGGGGTCACTGAAGCTTTCTTT
CASSRQGVTEAFF
>-|-|16|TRBV6-6|TRBJ1-2
TGTGCCAGCGCCGGAGCGCGAGCTGGGGGCCGATATGGCTACACCTTC
CASAGARAGGRYGYTF